These 18 T cell receptor beta chains were all obtained from the same sample, sequenced in a study of cytomegalovirus exposure and HLA in healthy donors. Primers included in the PCR were 60 Vbeta and 13 Jbeta primers. TCRdb's table, derived via immunoSEQ multiplex PCR, lists solely in-frame clones and lacks some. The sample includes about 120,000 clones, approximately 80% of them seen just once. Sequencing was performed on PBMCs. These receptors were collected from a man aged 45-65 years in good health and CMV-seronegative.

This chain connects TRBV5-1 to TRBJ2-2; no reliable D call. Trimming stripped 4 bases from V and 7 bases from J, with 20 bases between. Germline V gene lookup returns CDR1 SGHRS and CDR2 YFSETQ. The CDR3 has 16 amino acids. As DNA, the CDR3 is TGCGCCAGCAGCGGCGCACTGCCAGGAAAGTACGGGGAGCTGTTTTTT. It codes for CASSGALPGKYGELFF. Supplemented by reference TRBV5-1 and TRBJ2-2, the full variable domain reads KAGVTQTPRYLIKTRGQQVTLSCSPISGHRSVSWYQQTPGQGLQFLFEYFSETQRNKGNFPGRFSGRQFSNSRSEMNVSTLELGDSALYLCASSGALPGKYGELFFGEGSRLTVL.

This clone was picked up a small number of times. The rearrangement uses TRBV9 and TRBJ1-3, with D maybe TRBD1 (5 bases). Per the germline V gene, CDR1 is SGDLS and CDR2 is YYNGEE. V was trimmed by 6 bases and J by 2 bases, leaving 12 bases between them. This CDR3 is built from 14 residues. This CDR3 reads CASTSTRAGNTIYF. In DNA, the CDR3 is TGTGCCAGCACGTCGACCAGGGCTGGAAACACCATATATTTT.

V gene TRBV19 combines with J gene TRBJ1-1, with D unclear. Germline-derived CDR1 and CDR2 are LNHDA and SQIVND (reference sequence). V was shortened by 7 bases and J by 3 bases, with 9 bases between the two germline ends. The CDR3 has 12 amino acids. CDR3 bases: TGTGCCAGTAAAGTCGCAGACACTGAAGCTTTCTTT. It yields the protein CASKVADTEAFF.

This chain uses TRBV7-9 with TRBJ2-6, with TRBD2 matching over 7 bases. This CDR3 spans 15 amino acids. Germline CDR1 SEHNR, CDR2 FQNEAQ (reference sequence). V shed 6 bases and J 3 bases; nucleotides not matched to a gene: 5. As DNA, the CDR3 is TGTGCCAGCAGTCTAACGGGGGGTGGGGCCAACGTCCTGACTTTC. Its protein product is CASSLTGGGANVLTF.

The J gene is TRBJ1-1, the V gene TRBV7-9, with 10 bases matching TRBD1. The CDR3 sequence is 15 residues long. The V gene's germline CDR1 is SEHNR and CDR2 FQNEAQ (reference sequence). Trimming at V came to 5 bases and at J to 4 bases, leaving 7 bases not matched to a gene. CDR3 region: CASSPLTGGGTEAFF. The DNA of the CDR3 is TGTGCCAGCAGCCCGCTGACAGGGGGCGGCACTGAAGCTTTCTTT.

J is TRBJ2-4 and V is TRBV5-6, with D perhaps matching TRBD1 (6 bases). Between the trimmed V and J ends, which lost 2 bases and 3 bases, there was a span of 21 bases. The CDR3 consists of 18 residues. Per the germline V gene, CDR1 is SGHDT and CDR2 is YYEEEE. The CDR3 reads CASSFVPVGARVKNIQYF. As DNA, the CDR3 is TGTGCCAGCAGCTTTGTACCGGTGGGGGCTCGAGTCAAAAACATTCAGTACTTC.

A single count supports this clone. CDR3: CASSSTGTGGLAYF. In DNA, the CDR3 is TGTGCCAGCAGCTCTACCGGGACAGGGGGCTTGGCGTACTTC. The J gene is TRBJ2-5, the V gene TRBV11-1; 12 bases are a match to TRBD1. The CDR3 sequence is 14 residues long. V shed 4 bases and J 13 bases; nucleotides not matched to a gene: 10. CDR1 is SGHAT, CDR2 FQDESV, per germline (reference sequence). Together with reference TRBV11-1 and TRBJ2-5, the CDR3 gives the full variable domain: EAEVAQSPRYKITEKSQAVAFWCDPISGHATLYWYRQILGQGPELLVQFQDESVVDDSQLPKDRFSAERLKGVDSTLKIQPAELGDSAMYLCASSSTGTGGLAYFGPGTRLLVL.

This clone was found a few times. This chain connects TRBV11-2 to TRBJ2-7; TRBD1 matches 9 bases. The CDR3 sequence is 14 residues long. Looked up from germline, CDR1 is SGHAT and CDR2 is FQNNGV. The V and J ends lost 5 bases and 2 bases, in that order; junction bases with no gene match: 4. This chain's CDR3 is CASSRGQGTYEQYF. For the CDR3, the DNA is TGTGCCAGCAGCCGAGGACAGGGGACCTACGAGCAGTACTTC.

This clone was picked up a small number of times. The chain has TRBV5-8 and TRBJ2-1; perhaps TRBD2 as D (6 bases). Germline V gives CDR1 SGHTS, CDR2 YDEGEE. V was trimmed by 4 bases and J by 0 bases, leaving 20 bases between them. The CDR3 contains 18 residues. CDR3 in amino acids: CASSRDRGLRSSYNEQFF. For the CDR3, the DNA is TGTGCCAGCAGCAGAGACAGAGGACTAAGAAGCTCCTACAATGAGCAGTTCTTC.

This sequence joins TRBV9 and TRBJ2-7; possible D gene TRBD2, 5 bases. V was clipped by 4 bases and J by 6 bases, with 14 bases between them. The CDR3 covers 13 residues. Germline V lookup: CDR1 SGDLS, CDR2 YYNGEE. CDR3 loop: CASSPRREGEQYF. DNA for the CDR3: TGTGCCAGCAGCCCCCGACGGGAAGGCGAGCAGTACTTC.

V is TRBV4-3 and J is TRBJ1-6; D is unclear. The V end was cut by 1 base, the J end by 9 bases, with 4 bases between. This CDR3 is 12 amino acids long. Germline lookup yields CDR1 LGHNA and CDR2 YSLEER. For the CDR3, the DNA is TGCGCCAGCAGCCAAGGGGCTTCACCCCTCCACTTT. This sequence encodes CASSQGASPLHF.

This clone occurred a few times. This chain links TRBV19 with TRBJ2-7, with 7 bases matching TRBD1. This CDR3 contains 14 residues. Germline V CDR1 and CDR2: LNHDA, SQIVND (reference sequence). Trimming cost V 4 bases and J 2 bases; bases outside gene matches: 5. CDR3: CASSTQGYPYEQYF. CDR3 DNA: TGTGCCAGTAGTACACAGGGGTACCCCTACGAGCAGTACTTC.

The V gene is TRBV6-1, the J gene TRBJ2-2; TRBD1 aligns across 7 bases. With V trimmed by 4 bases and J by 3 bases, 8 bases remained unmatched. Germline V gene data show CDR1 as MNHNS and CDR2 as SASEGT. The CDR3 sequence is 16 residues long. The CDR3 DNA reads TGTGCCAGCAGTGTCCGGGACAGCCGATACACCGGGGAGCTGTTTTTT. Encoded protein: CASSVRDSRYTGELFF.

The V call is TRBV2, the J call TRBJ1-6; 8 bases map to TRBD1. Unmatched junction bases numbered 2, after V lost 6 bases and J lost 4 bases. CDR3 length equals 14 residues. Looked up from germline, CDR1 is SNHLY and CDR2 is FYNNEI. CDR3 coding DNA: TGTGCCAGCAGAAGGGACAGGTATAATTCACCCCTCCACTTT. Translated, it gives CASRRDRYNSPLHF. The complete variable domain, with remaining parts taken from reference TRBV2 and TRBJ1-6, reads EPEVTQTPSHQVTQMGQEVILRCVPISNHLYFYWYRQILGQKVEFLVSFYNNEISEKSEIFDDQFSVERPDGSNFTLKIRSTKLEDSAMYFCASRRDRYNSPLHFGNGTRLTVT.

The rearrangement links TRBV28 to TRBJ1-4, with D perhaps matching TRBD1 (6 bases). Germline V lookup: CDR1 MDHEN, CDR2 SYDVKM. The V gene lost 4 bases and the J gene lost 7 bases, with 22 bases spanning the gap. This CDR3 spans 17 amino acids. CDR3 bases: TGTGCCAGCAGTTCTAGCGTCAACGGGGGGCGGACTGAAAAACTGTTTTTT. Translated: CASSSSVNGGRTEKLFF.

J is TRBJ2-1 and V is TRBV6-1; tentatively, D is TRBD1 (6 bases). From germline, CDR1 is MNHNS and CDR2 SASEGT. The V end lost 6 bases, the J end lost 6 bases, and 18 bases lay between the germline ends. This CDR3 has 15 residues. CDR3 residues: CASSEPGKGGNEQFF. The CDR3 nucleotides are TGTGCCAGCAGCGAACCGGGAAAAGGGGGCAATGAGCAGTTCTTC.

CDR3: CASSYSPATGCEQYF. CDR3 coding DNA: TGTGCCAGCAGTTACTCGCCCGCGACAGGGTGCGAGCAGTACTTC. This chain links TRBV6-6 with TRBJ2-7, with 7 bases matching TRBD1. Unmatched junction bases numbered 8, after V lost 0 bases and J lost 6 bases. Germline CDR1 is MNHNY and CDR2 is SVGAGI (reference sequence). This CDR3 comprises 15 residues.

J is TRBJ2-2 and V is TRBV6-6, with unresolved D. Germline assignment: CDR1 MNHNY and CDR2 SVGAGI (reference sequence). Trimming left V 5 bases short and J 7 bases short, with 8 bases between. CDR3 length: 12 amino acids. The CDR3 DNA sequence: TGTGCCAGCAGTCCAGATCTCGGGGAGCTGTTTTTT. Translation gives CASSPDLGELFF.